These 25 T cell receptor beta chains came from one sample sequenced in a study of T-cell reconstitution after alpha-beta-depleted transplantation in children. Researchers prepared the TCRbeta library using unique molecular identifiers, the study reports. TCRdb processed the PCR reads anew with MiXCR; each CDR3 protein has one entry. The table includes roughly 350,000 distinct CDR3 sequences, under 13% detected once. This specimen consisted of PBMCs from the stem cell graft donor, obtained from the stem cell graft. The receptors shown here come from a human donor who donated a stem cell graft to a child with acute lymphoblastic leukemia.

V is TRBV7-8 and J is TRBJ1-6; D not certain. From germline, CDR1 is SGHVS and CDR2 FQNEAQ. CDR3 length: 14 residues. V lost 3 bases and J lost 1, with 4 bases in between. The CDR3 DNA follows: TGTGCCAGCAGCTTTTTGTCCTATAATTCACCCCTCCACTTT. This sequence encodes CASSFLSYNSPLHF.

This clonotype came up many times. This chain links TRBV4-1 with TRBJ2-7, with 7 bases matching TRBD2. Germline CDR1 is MGHRA and CDR2 is YSYEKL. The trim removed 1 base at V and 3 bases at J, leaving 9 bases unmatched. The CDR3 is made up of 16 amino acids. The CDR3 bases are TGCGCCAGCAGCCAAGTAGTTACCGGGACTATCTACGAGCAGTACTTC. Its protein is CASSQVVTGTIYEQYF.

This clonotype was seen a handful of times. The rearrangement links TRBV12-2 to TRBJ2-4; the D call TRBD1 from the table was never checked on the DNA. TRBV12-2 is assigned pseudogene status. This CDR3 spans 16 amino acids. CDR3 amino acids: CASRDHRGGAKNIQYF. The CDR3 coding sequence is TGTGCAAGTCGCGATCACCGAGGGGGCGCGAAAAACATTCAGTACTTC.

As to this clonotype: This may arise from a read error, as a much more abundant clone is one base away. Here the CDR3 omits its conserved ending phenylalanine or tryptophan, so a read error is the likely source. The V call is TRBV7-8, the J call TRBJ1-2, with a possible D match to TRBD1 (5 bases). With 3 bases removed from V and 0 bases from J, the gap between germline ends came to 5 bases. CDR1 and CDR2 from the germline V gene are SGHVS and FQNEAQ. This CDR3 has 13 residues. This CDR3 is CASSLTANYGYTL. DNA for the CDR3: TGTGCCAGCAGCTTGACAGCTAACTATGGCTACACCTTG.

This clonotype came up a few times. CDR3 in amino acids: CASSVAPGQAGGGDTQYF. The CDR3 coding sequence is TGTGCCAGCAGCGTAGCCCCCGGTCAAGCGGGAGGTGGAGATACGCAGTATTTT. The chain joins TRBV9 to TRBJ2-3; 9 bases are a match to TRBD2. The ends lost 0 bases at V and 5 bases at J; junction bases unmatched: 13. The CDR3 totals 18 residues. CDR1 and CDR2 from the germline V gene are SGDLS and YYNGEE.

This clonotype was seen a few times. The chain recombines TRBV12-3 or TRBV12-4 with TRBJ1-3; 7 nucleotides agree with TRBD1. The J segment lost 0 bases and the V segment lost 5 bases, leaving 10 bases of the junction unmatched. The CDR3 has 17 residues. The CDR3 DNA reads as TGTGCCAGCAGTACAGGGGCCGTCCCCATCTCTGGAAACACCATATATTTT. It yields the protein CASSTGAVPISGNTIYF.

A few counts support this clonotype. The J gene is TRBJ2-5, the V gene TRBV7-9; unclear D gene. The germline gives CDR1 SEHNR, CDR2 FQNEAQ (reference sequence). There are 13 residues in the CDR3. Trimming stripped 2 bases from V and 3 bases from J, with 7 bases between. CDR3 DNA sequence: TGTGCCAGCAGCTTACACTCAAAAGAGACCCAGTACTTC. Translated: CASSLHSKETQYF. The complete variable domain, with remaining parts taken from reference TRBV7-9 and TRBJ2-5, reads DTGVSQNPRHKITKRGQNVTFRCDPISEHNRLYWYRQTLGQGPEFLTYFQNEAQLEKSRLLSDRFSAERPKGSFSTLEIQRTEQGDSAMYLCASSLHSKETQYFGPGTRLLVL.

This clonotype appeared a few times. This chain connects TRBV20-1 to TRBJ2-1; 11 bases fit TRBD2. Trimming took 5 bases from V and 2 from J; bases not matched to a gene: 5. Germline V gene sequence: CDR1 DFQATT, CDR2 SNEGSKA (reference sequence). CDR3 length equals 15 residues. CDR3 in amino acids: CSAVSGRVPYNEQFF. CDR3 in DNA: TGCAGTGCTGTTAGCGGGAGGGTTCCCTACAATGAGCAGTTCTTC.

At least ten counts were recorded for this clonotype. V usage is TRBV29-1 and J usage is TRBJ2-7, with 9 nucleotides matching TRBD1. V shed 7 bases, J shed 5 bases, and the junction held 9 bases outside the gene matches. The germline V gene has CDR1 SQVTM and CDR2 ANQGSEA. This CDR3 comprises 13 residues. The DNA for the CDR3 is TGCAGCGCTGTGGACAGGGGAGCCAACGAGCAGTACTTC. It is translated as CSAVDRGANEQYF.

The chain joins TRBV4-3 to TRBJ2-2; TRBD2 matches 8 bases. The CDR3 length is 18 residues. CDR1 and CDR2 (germline): LGHNA, YSLEER. J gave up 6 bases and V 4 bases, and 16 bases lay outside the gene matches. The CDR3 spells CASSPHISGRLQAGELFF. The CDR3 DNA reads TGCGCCAGCAGCCCCCACATAAGCGGGAGACTCCAGGCCGGGGAGCTGTTTTTT.

This chain connects TRBV7-9 to TRBJ1-2; no reliable D call. The CDR3 runs to 14 residues. The ends were cut back, 4 bases at V and 2 bases at J, with 11 bases in the middle. The germline gives CDR1 SEHNR, CDR2 FQNEAQ (reference sequence). The CDR3 region is CASSSTLGNYGYTF. In DNA, the CDR3 is TGTGCCAGCAGCTCGACGCTTGGGAACTATGGCTACACCTTC.

This clonotype was observed a few times. The chain has TRBV7-6 and TRBJ2-5; the match to TRBD2 covers 7 bases. Germline lookup yields CDR1 SGHVS and CDR2 FNYEAQ. Germline trimming cut 5 bases from V and 5 bases from J; bases unmatched to any gene: 14. The CDR3 runs 16 residues. The CDR3 region has the DNA TGTGCCAGCAGCCCCCCGGTTGCGGGAGATTTCGAGACCCAGTACTTC. It translates to CASSPPVAGDFETQYF.

This clonotype was seen many times. CDR3: CSARRSGSTDTQYF. The CDR3 DNA sequence: TGCAGTGCTAGGCGTAGCGGAAGCACAGATACGCAGTATTTT. This chain joins TRBV20-1 and TRBJ2-3; TRBD2 might be the D (6 bases). Germline values: CDR1 DFQATT, CDR2 SNEGSKA (reference sequence). Trimming removed 3 bases from V and 0 bases from J, with 10 bases in between. The CDR3 sequence is 14 residues long.

The gene calls are TRBV7-6 and TRBJ2-1; the match to TRBD2 covers 11 bases. The CDR3 runs to 16 residues. J was trimmed by 6 bases and V by 1 base; bases with no gene match: 5. Germline values: CDR1 SGHVS, CDR2 FNYEAQ. CDR3: CASSLVGSGRANEQFF. The DNA of the CDR3 is TGTGCCAGCAGCTTAGTGGGTAGCGGGAGGGCCAATGAGCAGTTCTTC.

Ten or more counts support this clonotype. CDR3 protein: CASSQDAGQGADTQYF. The CDR3 nucleotides read TGCGCCAGCAGCCAAGATGCCGGCCAAGGGGCAGATACGCAGTATTTT. V gene TRBV4-1 combines with J gene TRBJ2-3; TRBD1 might be the D (5 bases). Germline V lookup: CDR1 MGHRA, CDR2 YSYEKL. The CDR3 extends over 16 amino acids. V gave up 0 bases and J gave up 4 bases, with 14 bases separating them.

The V and J genes are TRBV6-2 or TRBV6-3 and TRBJ2-7; D may be TRBD1 (5 bases). CDR3 size: 15 residues. Germline loops: CDR1 MNHEY, CDR2 SVGEGT. The V end lost 0 bases, the J end lost 0 bases, and 9 bases lay between the germline ends. CDR3 sequence: CASSYSTDSSYEQYF. CDR3 DNA sequence: TGTGCCAGCAGTTACTCGACAGACTCCTCCTACGAGCAGTACTTC.

The rearrangement joins TRBV28 to TRBJ1-3; unclear D gene. The CDR3 runs to 13 residues. The V end was cut by 1 base, the J end by 2 bases, with 3 bases between. The germline V gene has CDR1 MDHEN and CDR2 SYDVKM. CDR3 protein: CASSLSAGNTIYF. The CDR3 DNA is TGTGCCAGCAGTTTATCTGCTGGAAACACCATATATTTT.

This clonotype came up a few times. The chain employs TRBV20-1 and TRBJ2-3; 10 nucleotides line up with TRBD2. The length of the CDR3 is 16 residues. Germline CDR1 reads DFQATT; CDR2 reads SNEGSKA (reference sequence). The V segment lost 6 bases and the J segment 0 bases; nucleotides outside the gene matches: 9. CDR3 residues: CSARKGSGRSTDTQYF. The CDR3 nucleotides read TGCAGTGCCCGCAAGGGTAGCGGGAGGAGCACAGATACGCAGTATTTT.

This clonotype has only a few counts. V usage is TRBV15 and J usage is TRBJ1-1; 7 positions match TRBD1. Trimming took 5 bases from V and 4 from J; bases not matched to a gene: 7. There are 14 residues in the CDR3. Germline CDR1 LNHNV, CDR2 YYDKDF (reference sequence). CDR3 residues: CATSGNRQGTEAFF. The CDR3 DNA is TGTGCCACCAGCGGAAACAGACAGGGCACTGAAGCTTTCTTT.

Ten or more counts support this clonotype. The V call is TRBV7-9, the J call TRBJ1-1; D gene ambiguous. Germline lookup yields CDR1 SEHNR and CDR2 FQNEAQ (reference sequence). V was shortened by 1 base and J by 3 bases, with 6 bases between the two germline ends. CDR3 length: 13 amino acids. The CDR3 protein is CASSLGLDTEAFF. DNA for the CDR3: TGTGCCAGCAGCTTAGGTTTGGACACTGAAGCTTTCTTT.

J is TRBJ2-2 and V is TRBV7-2; D perhaps matches TRBD1 (6 bases). Trimming took off 6 bases at V and 5 bases at J, with 10 bases between the two ends. Germline V lookup: CDR1 SGHTA, CDR2 FQGNSA. This CDR3 spans 13 amino acids. DNA of the CDR3: TGTGCCAGCAGACAGGGAACGACCGGGGAGCTGTTTTTT. Translation gives CASRQGTTGELFF. The full variable domain, in which reference TRBV7-2 and TRBJ2-2 provide the parts outside the CDR3, is GAGVSQSPSNKVTEKGKDVELRCDPISGHTALYWYRQSLGQGLEFLIYFQGNSAPDKSGLPSDRFSAERTGGSVSTLTIQRTQQEDSAVYLCASRQGTTGELFFGEGSRLTVL.

The chain couples TRBV6-1 to TRBJ2-2, with unresolved D. Germline V lookup: CDR1 MNHNS, CDR2 SASEGT. The CDR3 has 14 amino acids. V was trimmed by 6 bases and J by 6 bases, leaving 14 bases between them. CDR3 in DNA: TGTGCCAGCAGCCCTCTCACGGACGCCGGGGAGCTGTTTTTT. It translates to CASSPLTDAGELFF.

This clonotype turned up a few times. The CDR3 is CASRPGADTQYF. The CDR3 DNA reads as TGTGCCAGCCGCCCGGGTGCAGATACGCAGTATTTT. This chain connects TRBV12-3 or TRBV12-4 to TRBJ2-3, with no clear D. The V gene lost 8 bases and the J gene lost 4 bases, with 10 bases spanning the gap. The CDR3 length is 12 residues.

This chain uses TRBV5-1 with TRBJ2-7; possible D gene TRBD2, 5 bases. V gave up 0 bases and J gave up 4 bases, with 11 bases separating them. Germline-derived CDR1 and CDR2 are SGHRS and YFSETQ. This CDR3 has 14 amino acids. The chain's CDR3 is CASSLVSQRYEQYF. DNA of the CDR3: TGCGCCAGCAGCTTGGTTTCACAGCGGTACGAGCAGTACTTC.

This clonotype was recorded a few times. The rearrangement links TRBV12-3 or TRBV12-4 to TRBJ2-5; TRBD2 is a possible D gene (5 bases). V was pared by 3 bases and J by 5 bases, with 10 bases between. The CDR3 has 13 residues. CDR3 bases: TGTGCCAGCAGTTTGCAGCGGAGGGAGACCCAGTACTTC. Translating it yields CASSLQRRETQYF.